The rows below give T cell receptor beta chains drawn from one sample of a study of response to subunit inactivated influenza vaccine. One entry per CDR3 protein results from TCRdb running MiXCR on the RT-PCR reads. The top ten hold approximately 9.9% of the sample, which has a few hundred thousand distinct CDR3 sequences, about 10% seen once. These data are also associated with another study on T cells expressing NK-cell markers.

This sample comprised PBMCs from blood, obtained on the day of vaccination. All receptors derive from a man aged 45-60 years who received an inactivated influenza vaccine. CDR3s include the opening cysteine and the closing phenylalanine or tryptophan. D genes are given only for firm matches. Clone size, where shown, is once, few, many, or a class for clones that have expanded.

>-|TRBJ1-2|TRBV25-1|TRBD1
CASSRTGNQGYTF
TGTGCCAGCAGCCGGACAGGCAATCAAGGCTACACCTTC
>-|TRBJ2-7|TRBV7-2|-
CASSSGNYEQYF
TGTGCCAGCAGTTCCGGGAACTACGAGCAGTACTTC
>-|TRBJ1-1|TRBV7-9|TRBD1
CASRPTGTGGGTEAFF
TGTGCCAGCAGACCTACCGGGACAGGGGGAGGAACTGAAGCTTTCTTT
>many|TRBJ2-3|TRBV12-3/TRBV12-4|TRBD2
CASSPASGGNTDTQYF
TGTGCCAGCAGTCCAGCTAGCGGGGGGAACACAGATACGCAGTATTTT
>few|TRBJ1-6|TRBV7-9|-
CASSPGRELAPLHF
TGTGCCAGCAGCCCGGGACGGGAACTGGCACCCCTCCACTTT
>few|TRBJ2-7|TRBV6-2/TRBV6-3|TRBD2
CASSRLAGDYEQYF
TGTGCCAGCAGCAGACTAGCGGGAGATTACGAGCAGTACTTC
>-|TRBJ2-1|TRBV5-5|-
CASSLAVEVSYNEQFF
TGTGCCAGCAGCTTGGCGGTAGAGGTCTCCTACAATGAGCAGTTCTTC
>-|TRBJ1-5|TRBV20-1|TRBD1
CSARAQAYRGGQPQHF
TGCAGTGCTAGAGCCCAAGCCTACAGGGGAGGTCAGCCCCAGCATTTT
>few|TRBJ1-2|TRBV7-9|-
CASSEQGFSIYGYTF
TGTGCCAGCAGCGAACAGGGCTTCTCAATCTATGGCTACACCTTC
>once|TRBJ2-6|TRBV6-1|TRBD2
CASTPGRARANVLTF
TGTGCCAGCACCCCGGGGAGGGCCCGGGCCAACGTCCTGACTTTC
>many|TRBJ2-1|TRBV28|-
CASSLWDSYNEQFF
TGTGCCAGCAGTTTATGGGACAGCTACAATGAGCAGTTCTTC
>few|TRBJ1-6|TRBV20-1|TRBD1
CSASTTGGMHSPLHF
TGCAGTGCTTCTACGACAGGGGGCATGCATTCACCCCTCCACTTT
>few|TRBJ1-2|TRBV4-2|-
CASSQALAPYGYTF
TGTGCCAGCAGCCAAGCCCTGGCCCCCTATGGCTACACCTTC
>once|TRBJ2-7|TRBV11-2|-
CASSNRVPHGEQYF
TGTGCCAGCAGCAACAGGGTCCCCCACGGCGAGCAGTACTTC
>-|TRBJ2-7|TRBV6-2/TRBV6-3|-
CASSYVWYEQYF
TGTGCCAGCAGTTACGTATGGTACGAGCAGTACTTC
>few|TRBJ1-6|TRBV10-3|TRBD1
CAISESTGANSPLHF
TGTGCCATCAGTGAGTCAACAGGGGCTAATTCACCCCTCCACTTT
>-|TRBJ1-1|TRBV28|-
CASSLFTGRTEAFF
TGTGCCAGCAGTCTGTTCACGGGCCGCACTGAAGCTTTCTTT
>few|TRBJ2-1|TRBV5-4|TRBD2
CASSGLAGLEDEQFF
TGTGCCAGCAGTGGGCTAGCGGGGCTAGAGGATGAGCAGTTCTTC
>few|TRBJ1-2|TRBV4-2|-
CASSQRDGNYGYTF
TGTGCCAGCAGCCAACGGGACGGGAACTATGGCTACACCTTC
>-|TRBJ1-2|TRBV20-1|TRBD1
CSARDHKGGLGYTF
TGCAGTGCTAGAGATCATAAAGGGGGCTTAGGCTACACCTTC
>many|TRBJ2-1|TRBV20-1|TRBD2
CSARTGLAGNNEQFF
TGCAGTGCTAGAACTGGACTAGCGGGAAACAATGAGCAGTTCTTC
>many|TRBJ1-1|TRBV5-1|TRBD1
CASSSTGGAEAFF
TGCGCCAGCAGCTCTACAGGGGGAGCTGAAGCTTTCTTT
>many|TRBJ2-3|TRBV6-1|-
CASSGGTSSRTDTQYF
TGTGCCAGCAGTGGAGGGACCTCGAGCCGCACAGATACGCAGTATTTT
>-|TRBJ2-7|TRBV5-1|-
CASSLDLSALYEQYF
TGCGCCAGCAGCTTGGATCTTAGCGCCCTATACGAGCAGTACTTC
>few|TRBJ2-1|TRBV12-3/TRBV12-4|-
CASSPRTEQFF
TGTGCCAGCAGCCCCAGAACTGAGCAGTTCTTC
>-|TRBJ2-7|TRBV4-3|-
CASSQEYANEQYF
TGCGCCAGCAGCCAAGAGTACGCCAACGAGCAGTACTTC
>many|TRBJ2-3|TRBV6-2/TRBV6-3|-
CASSRRGADTQYF
TGTGCCAGCAGTAGAAGGGGGGCAGATACGCAGTATTTT
>many|TRBJ2-4|TRBV12-3/TRBV12-4|TRBD1
CASSPSPGTGRNIQYF
TGTGCCAGCAGTCCGTCTCCCGGGACAGGGAGGAACATTCAGTACTTC
>-|TRBJ2-5|TRBV7-9|TRBD1
CASSAPGQTKETQYF
TGTGCCAGCAGCGCCCCGGGACAGACAAAAGAGACCCAGTACTTC
>-|TRBJ2-3|TRBV18|TRBD1
CASSPPGTGLRTDTQYF
TGTGCCAGCTCACCACCGGGGACAGGACTACGCACAGATACGCAGTATTTT
>many|TRBJ2-4|TRBV7-2|-
CASSPDRRFRAQYF
TGTGCCAGCAGCCCAGATAGGCGGTTTCGGGCACAGTACTTC
>few|TRBJ2-5|TRBV10-3|TRBD2
CAISRLAAKETQYF
TGTGCCATCAGCAGACTAGCGGCAAAAGAGACCCAGTACTTC
>-|TRBJ2-6|TRBV9|TRBD1
CASSATGGYASGANVLTF
TGTGCCAGCAGCGCGACAGGGGGCTATGCCTCTGGGGCCAACGTCCTGACTTTC
>many|TRBJ2-2|TRBV7-7|-
CASSRGSTGELFF
TGTGCCAGCAGCCGAGGGTCCACCGGGGAGCTGTTTTTT
>-|TRBJ2-1|TRBV4-3|-
CASSQEQGTYNEQFF
TGCGCCAGCAGCCAAGAACAGGGTACCTACAATGAGCAGTTCTTC